The rows below give T cell receptor beta chains drawn from one sample of a study of CD8 T cells in ankylosing spondylitis. TCRdb analysed the 5' RACE reads with MiXCR anew, one entry per CDR3 protein. Found here are some 800,000 distinct CDR3 sequences, approximately 12% of them singletons; the top ten hold approximately 0.51%. The sequencing input was blood, either unsorted or a sorted T cell fraction (not recorded which). The receptors come from a male donor with ankylosing spondylitis. The CDR3 runs from the conserved cysteine through the conserved F or W. The D gene is left open where the match is weak. Some rows mark clone size as missing; the rest say once, few, many or name a class of expanded clone.

clone_size j_call cdr3_length d_call v_call cdr3_aa cdr3_nt
few TRBJ2-5 14 NA TRBV29-1 CSVDMGGLEETQYF TGCAGCGTTGATATGGGGGGCCTGGAAGAGACCCAGTACTTC
few TRBJ2-7 14 NA TRBV15 CATSRTGDTYEQYF TGTGCCACCAGCAGAACCGGAGATACCTACGAGCAGTACTTC
NA TRBJ1-4 15 NA TRBV7-9 CASSLATGINEKLFF TGTGCCAGCAGCTTAGCGACAGGAATCAATGAAAAACTGTTTTTT
few TRBJ1-5 15 TRBD1 TRBV10-3 CAISRTGDGNQPQHF TGTGCCATCAGTCGGACAGGGGATGGTAATCAGCCCCAGCATTTT
few TRBJ2-1 15 TRBD2 TRBV6-2/TRBV6-3 CASSHGLAVYNEQFF TGTGCCAGCAGTCACGGGCTAGCGGTATACAATGAGCAGTTCTTC
NA TRBJ2-5 16 TRBD2 TRBV10-3 CAISGILAGWQETQYF TGTGCCATCAGTGGGATACTAGCGGGTTGGCAAGAGACCCAGTACTTC
few TRBJ1-4 14 NA TRBV7-2 CASSSTAGEEKLFF TGTGCCAGCAGCTCGACCGCAGGGGAGGAAAAACTGTTTTTT
few TRBJ1-2 14 NA TRBV7-9 CASSFASRGQGYTF TGTGCCAGCAGCTTCGCTTCGCGGGGGCAGGGCTACACCTTC
NA TRBJ1-5 12 NA TRBV20-1 CSTTRGNQPQHF TGCAGTACAACCCGGGGCAATCAGCCCCAGCATTTT
few TRBJ2-3 16 TRBD2 TRBV20-1 CSARDRLAQWRDTQYF TGCAGTGCTAGAGATAGACTAGCGCAATGGAGAGATACGCAGTATTTT
NA TRBJ1-2 17 NA TRBV6-5 CASSYSPPRVGNYGYTF TGTGCCAGCAGTTACTCCCCGCCCAGGGTGGGTAACTATGGCTACACCTTC
many TRBJ1-1 14 NA TRBV5-1 CASRLQGRNTEAFF TGCGCCAGCAGACTTCAGGGGCGGAACACTGAAGCTTTCTTT
NA TRBJ2-5 15 NA TRBV4-1 CASSQEASYLATQYF TGCGCCAGCAGCCAAGAGGCTAGTTATCTCGCGACCCAGTACTTC
NA TRBJ1-5 14 NA TRBV24-1 CATSDSRVNQPQHF TGTGCCACCAGTGATTCGCGGGTGAATCAGCCCCAGCATTTT
many TRBJ1-4 16 NA TRBV9 CASSVDPGSTNEKLFF TGTGCCAGCAGCGTAGACCCTGGATCAACTAATGAAAAACTGTTTTTT
NA TRBJ2-1 11 NA TRBV20-1 CRSTRGNEQFF TGCAGGTCGACAAGGGGCAATGAGCAGTTCTTC
few TRBJ1-6 12 NA TRBV21-1 CASLWGNSPLHF TGTGCCAGCCTCTGGGGGAATTCACCCCTCCACTTT
NA TRBJ2-5 15 TRBD1 TRBV6-1 CASRRDRGLQETQYF TGTGCCAGCAGGAGAGACAGGGGTCTCCAAGAGACCCAGTACTTC
NA TRBJ2-7 13 NA TRBV19 CASSAGTLLEQYF TGTGCCAGTAGTGCCGGGACCCTGTTGGAGCAGTACTTC
few TRBJ2-3 15 NA TRBV6-1 CASSATLTGADTQYF TGTGCCAGCAGTGCCACTTTGACCGGGGCCGATACGCAGTATTTT
many TRBJ1-5 14 NA TRBV7-2 CASSLVGLNQPQHF TGTGCCAGCAGCTTAGTGGGCCTAAATCAGCCCCAGCATTTT
few TRBJ2-7 13 NA TRBV29-1 CSVGDADLYEQYF TGCAGCGTGGGGGACGCGGACCTCTACGAGCAGTACTTC
NA TRBJ1-2 15 NA TRBV20-1 CSARYAPGARSGYTF TGCAGTGCTAGATATGCACCGGGGGCCCGGTCTGGCTACACCTTC
many TRBJ2-2 14 NA TRBV7-2 CASSYGQSTGELFF TGTGCCAGCAGCTACGGACAGTCCACCGGGGAGCTGTTTTTT
few TRBJ1-2 15 NA TRBV4-3 CASSQEKQSNYGYTF TGCGCCAGCAGCCAAGAAAAACAGAGTAACTATGGCTACACCTTC
many TRBJ2-1 15 TRBD1 TRBV7-2 CASSFRDSSYNEQFF TGTGCCAGCAGCTTCCGGGACAGCTCCTACAATGAGCAGTTCTTC
NA TRBJ2-3 14 TRBD1 TRBV5-1 CASSTRTGSDTQYF TGCGCCAGCAGCACTAGGACAGGTTCAGATACGCAGTATTTT
many TRBJ2-1 12 TRBD2 TRBV20-1 CSVRGLSNEQFF TGCAGTGTCCGGGGACTATCAAATGAGCAGTTCTTC
many TRBJ2-5 14 TRBD1 TRBV28 CASSSPGQPETQYF TGTGCCAGCAGTTCCCCGGGACAGCCAGAGACCCAGTACTTC
few TRBJ1-2 12 TRBD1 TRBV28 CASRGQGHGYTF TGTGCCAGCAGGGGACAGGGACATGGCTACACCTTC
few TRBJ2-3 18 NA TRBV12-3/TRBV12-4 CASSFGIGGSYFTDTQYF TGTGCCAGCAGTTTCGGGATAGGGGGGAGCTATTTCACAGATACGCAGTATTTT
few TRBJ1-5 12 NA TRBV20-1 CSALTGDQPQHF TGCAGTGCCTTGACAGGCGATCAGCCCCAGCATTTT
many TRBJ1-2 15 NA TRBV20-1 CSATRVARVDYGYTF TGCAGTGCCACCCGTGTAGCCAGGGTTGACTATGGCTACACCTTC
NA TRBJ1-1 14 NA TRBV4-2 CASSQDRMDTEAFF TGTGCCAGCAGCCAAGACAGAATGGACACTGAAGCTTTCTTT
NA TRBJ2-1 13 NA TRBV7-2 CASTRGGTNEQFF TGTGCCAGCACCCGAGGGGGTACCAATGAGCAGTTCTTC
NA TRBJ2-1 13 NA TRBV20-1 CSASVGGYNEQFF TGCAGTGCTAGTGTAGGCGGTTACAATGAGCAGTTCTTC
NA TRBJ2-1 16 TRBD1 TRBV20-1 CSATLQGASSYNEQFF TGCAGTGCTACCTTACAGGGGGCGAGCTCCTACAATGAGCAGTTCTTC
NA TRBJ1-1 20 TRBD1 TRBV6-2/TRBV6-3 CASSYSYLGTGTSRDTEAFF TGTGCCAGCAGTTACTCGTATCTCGGGACAGGGACTTCCAGGGACACTGAAGCTTTCTTT
NA TRBJ2-5 15 TRBD2 TRBV6-5 CASSYSIGGGGTQYF TGTGCCAGCAGTTACTCGATTGGCGGGGGAGGTACCCAGTACTTC
NA TRBJ2-3 11 NA TRBV20-1 CSARLSDTQYF TGCAGTGCTAGGCTATCAGATACGCAGTATTTT